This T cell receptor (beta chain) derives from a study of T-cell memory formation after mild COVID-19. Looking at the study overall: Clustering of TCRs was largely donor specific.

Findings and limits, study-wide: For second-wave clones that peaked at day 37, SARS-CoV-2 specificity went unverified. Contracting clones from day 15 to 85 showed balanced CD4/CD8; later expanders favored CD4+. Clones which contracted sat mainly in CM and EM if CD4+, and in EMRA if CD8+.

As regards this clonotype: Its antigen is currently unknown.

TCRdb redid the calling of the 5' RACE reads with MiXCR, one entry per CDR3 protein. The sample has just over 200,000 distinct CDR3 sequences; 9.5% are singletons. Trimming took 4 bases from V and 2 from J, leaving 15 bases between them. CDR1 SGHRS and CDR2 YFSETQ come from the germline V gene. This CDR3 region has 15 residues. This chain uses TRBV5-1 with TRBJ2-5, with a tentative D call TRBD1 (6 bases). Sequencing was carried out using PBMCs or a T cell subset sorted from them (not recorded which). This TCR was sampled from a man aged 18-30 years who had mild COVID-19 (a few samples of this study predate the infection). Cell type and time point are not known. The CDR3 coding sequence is TGCGCCAGCAGCCACGGGACACCGTCTCAAGAGACCCAGTACTTC. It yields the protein CASSHGTPSQETQYF.